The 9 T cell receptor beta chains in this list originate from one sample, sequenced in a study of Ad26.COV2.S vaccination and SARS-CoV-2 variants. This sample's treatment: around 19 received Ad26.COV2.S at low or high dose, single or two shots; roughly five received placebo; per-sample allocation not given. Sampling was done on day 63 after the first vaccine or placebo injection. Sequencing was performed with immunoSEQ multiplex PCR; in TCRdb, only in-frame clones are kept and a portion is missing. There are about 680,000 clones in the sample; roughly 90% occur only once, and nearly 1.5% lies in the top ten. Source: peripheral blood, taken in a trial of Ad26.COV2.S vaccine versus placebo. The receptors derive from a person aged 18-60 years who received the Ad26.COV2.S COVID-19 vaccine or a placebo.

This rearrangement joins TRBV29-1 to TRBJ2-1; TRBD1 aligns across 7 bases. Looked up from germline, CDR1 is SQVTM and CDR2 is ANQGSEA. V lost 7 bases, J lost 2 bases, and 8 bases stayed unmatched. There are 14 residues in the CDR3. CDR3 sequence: CSAHQGTAYNEQFF. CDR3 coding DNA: TGCAGCGCCCACCAAGGGACAGCCTACAATGAGCAGTTCTTC.

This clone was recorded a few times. The chain's CDR3 is CASNSPGQAEAFF. Here the CDR3 DNA reads TGTGCCAGCAACTCCCCGGGACAGGCTGAAGCTTTCTTT. This sequence joins TRBV6-5 and TRBJ1-1; the match to TRBD1 covers 8 bases. V shed 7 bases, J shed 6 bases, and the junction held 7 bases outside the gene matches. Germline assignment: CDR1 MNHEY and CDR2 SVGAGI. This CDR3 is 13 amino acids long.

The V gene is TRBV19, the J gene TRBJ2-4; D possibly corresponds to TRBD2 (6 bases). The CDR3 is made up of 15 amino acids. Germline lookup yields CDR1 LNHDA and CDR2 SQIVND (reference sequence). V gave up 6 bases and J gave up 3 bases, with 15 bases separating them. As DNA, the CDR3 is TGTGCCAGTAGCTCACCCGGGAGCGTCAAAAACATTCAGTACTTC. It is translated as CASSSPGSVKNIQYF.

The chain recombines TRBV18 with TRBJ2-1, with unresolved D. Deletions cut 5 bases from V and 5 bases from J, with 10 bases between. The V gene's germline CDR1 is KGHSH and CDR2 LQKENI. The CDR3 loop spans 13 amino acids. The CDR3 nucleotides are TGTGCCAGCTCAGACCGACTGGACAATGAGCAGTTCTTC. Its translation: CASSDRLDNEQFF.

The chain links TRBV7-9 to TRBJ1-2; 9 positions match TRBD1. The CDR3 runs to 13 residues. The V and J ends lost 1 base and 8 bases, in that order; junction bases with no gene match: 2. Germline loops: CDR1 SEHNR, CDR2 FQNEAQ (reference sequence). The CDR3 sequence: CASSLGTGVGYTF. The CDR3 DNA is TGTGCCAGCAGCTTAGGGACAGGGGTCGGCTACACCTTC.

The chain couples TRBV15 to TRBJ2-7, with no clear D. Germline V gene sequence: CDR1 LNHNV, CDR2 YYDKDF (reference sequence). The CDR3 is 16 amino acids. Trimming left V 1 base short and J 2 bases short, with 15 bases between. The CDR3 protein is CATSRATGPEPYEQYF. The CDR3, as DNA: TGTGCCACCAGCAGAGCTACCGGGCCGGAACCCTACGAGCAGTACTTC.

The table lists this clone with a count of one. The CDR3 loop is CASSLTDNQPQHF. For the CDR3, the DNA is TGTGCCAGCAGCCTGACAGATAATCAGCCCCAGCATTTT. V gene TRBV12-3 or TRBV12-4 combines with J gene TRBJ1-5, with D maybe TRBD1 (5 bases). Deletions cut 6 bases from V and 4 bases from J, with 10 bases between. The CDR3 extends over 13 amino acids.

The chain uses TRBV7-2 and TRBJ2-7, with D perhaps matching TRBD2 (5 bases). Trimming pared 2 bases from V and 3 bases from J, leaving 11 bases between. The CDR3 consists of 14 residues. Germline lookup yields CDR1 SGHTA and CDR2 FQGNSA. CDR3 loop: CASSLWGVGYEQYF. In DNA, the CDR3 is TGTGCCAGCAGCTTATGGGGAGTAGGCTACGAGCAGTACTTC.

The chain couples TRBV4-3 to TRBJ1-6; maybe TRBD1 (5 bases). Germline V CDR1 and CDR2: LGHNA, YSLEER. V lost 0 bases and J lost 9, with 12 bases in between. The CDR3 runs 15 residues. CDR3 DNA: TGCGCCAGCAGCCAAGATAAGGGCCAGGGTTCACCCCTCCACTTT. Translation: CASSQDKGQGSPLHF.